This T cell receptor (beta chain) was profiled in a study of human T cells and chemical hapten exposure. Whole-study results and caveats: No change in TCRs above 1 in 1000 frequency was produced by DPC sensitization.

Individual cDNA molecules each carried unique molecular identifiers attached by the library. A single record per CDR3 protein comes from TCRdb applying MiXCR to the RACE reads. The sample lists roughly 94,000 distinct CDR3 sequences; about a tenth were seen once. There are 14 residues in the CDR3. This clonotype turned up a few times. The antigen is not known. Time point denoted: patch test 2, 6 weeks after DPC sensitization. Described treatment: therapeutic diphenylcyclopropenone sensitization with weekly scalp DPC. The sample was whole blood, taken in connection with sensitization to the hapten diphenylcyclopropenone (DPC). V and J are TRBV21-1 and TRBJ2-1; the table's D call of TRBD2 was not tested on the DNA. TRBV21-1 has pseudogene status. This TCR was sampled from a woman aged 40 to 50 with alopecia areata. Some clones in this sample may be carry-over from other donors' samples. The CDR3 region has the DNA TGTGCCAGCAGCAAACCTATTAGCGGACAAGAGCAGTTCTTC. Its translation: CASSKPISGQEQFF.